This TCR beta chain was recorded in a study of human T cells and chemical hapten exposure. Across the whole study: Alopecia areata, totalis or universalis was found in mostly female patients.

Trimming removed 5 bases at V and 3 bases at J, with 14 bases between. Germline lookup yields CDR1 SNHLY and CDR2 FYNNEI. The CDR3 is 15 residues long. In its sample, this clonotype was seen many times. Its antigen is not identified. The study's findings and limits: With regard to DPC sensitization, TCRs above 1 in 1000 frequency did not change. Expanded TCR sets contained significantly more large CDR3 similarity clusters than controls.

Described time point: pre-sensitization, week 0. Treatment indicated: therapeutic diphenylcyclopropenone sensitization with weekly scalp DPC. During construction of the library, unique molecular identifiers were attached to individual cDNA molecules for quantitative, reproducible TCR counting. TCRdb redid the calling of the RACE reads with MiXCR, one entry per CDR3 protein. The table has 100,000 to 150,000 distinct CDR3 sequences, roughly 14% seen once; the top ten hold about 3%. The chain couples TRBV2 to TRBJ2-1, with TRBD2 as a possible D gene (5 bases). The clonotype comes from a young woman with alopecia areata. Some clones in this sample may be carry-over from other donors' samples. The sample consisted of whole blood, taken in connection with sensitization to the hapten diphenylcyclopropenone (DPC). The CDR3 protein is CASSTSRTGYNEQFF. Here the CDR3 DNA reads TGTGCCAGCAGTACTTCTCGGACTGGCTACAATGAGCAGTTCTTC.